The next 5 T cell receptor beta chains were all read from a single sample in a study of blood T cells in healthy people across ages. With a J-beta primer mix and a sample-barcoded 5' primer, a second PCR ran about 6 to 11 cycles. TCRdb itself ran the 5' RACE reads through MiXCR, one entry per CDR3 protein. The top ten clones hold approximately 3.6% of a sample with some 560,000 distinct CDR3 sequences, roughly a quarter of them seen once. These data were also reused for a study on T cells of mothers and their children.

The sequencing input was blood. Receptors were obtained from a boy aged 2-9 years in good health.

This clonotype was observed a few times. This rearrangement joins TRBV18 to TRBJ1-1, with TRBD1 as a possible D gene (5 bases). The CDR3 totals 11 residues. Trimming removed 4 bases from V and 11 bases from J, with 11 bases in between. CDR1 and CDR2 from the germline V gene are KGHSH and LQKENI. The CDR3 region has the DNA TGTGCCAGCTCACAAGACAGAGCCGCTTTCTTT. Translation: CASSQDRAAFF.

The J gene is TRBJ2-3, the V gene TRBV6-6; 8 bases match TRBD2. CDR1 is MNHNY and CDR2 is SVGAGI in the germline V gene (reference sequence). The CDR3 length is 16 residues. After removal of 4 bases from V and 2 bases from J, the junction contained 8 bases not matched to a gene. CDR3 protein: CASSWFTSGYTDTQYF. CDR3 nucleotides: TGTGCCAGCAGTTGGTTCACTAGCGGCTACACAGATACGCAGTATTTT.

This clonotype was seen ten or more times. The J gene is TRBJ2-5, the V gene TRBV6-6, with D possibly matching TRBD2 (7 bases). Germline CDR1 is MNHNY and CDR2 is SVGAGI (reference sequence). Trimming removed 5 bases at V and 4 bases at J, with 11 bases between. The CDR3 runs to 13 residues. CDR3 nucleotide sequence: TGTGCCAGCAGTAGGGGAGGGGGAGAGACCCAGTACTTC. Its protein is CASSRGGGETQYF.

The chain employs TRBV7-9 and TRBJ2-5; the D is unclear. V was shortened by 4 bases and J by 5 bases, with 14 bases between the two germline ends. This CDR3 spans 14 amino acids. The germline CDR1 and CDR2 sequences are SEHNR and FQNEAQ (reference sequence). The CDR3 loop is CASSSDLSSETQYF. DNA of the CDR3: TGTGCCAGCAGCTCCGACCTTTCGAGCGAGACCCAGTACTTC.

The chain recombines TRBV5-5 with TRBJ1-5; D might be TRBD1 (5 bases). Trimming took off 4 bases at V and 3 bases at J, with 14 bases between the two ends. CDR1 and CDR2 from the germline V gene are SGHKS and YYEKEE (reference sequence). The CDR3 covers 15 residues. This CDR3 reads CASSLAPGTNQPQHF. CDR3 in DNA: TGTGCCAGCAGCCTGGCACCGGGGACCAATCAGCCCCAGCATTTT.